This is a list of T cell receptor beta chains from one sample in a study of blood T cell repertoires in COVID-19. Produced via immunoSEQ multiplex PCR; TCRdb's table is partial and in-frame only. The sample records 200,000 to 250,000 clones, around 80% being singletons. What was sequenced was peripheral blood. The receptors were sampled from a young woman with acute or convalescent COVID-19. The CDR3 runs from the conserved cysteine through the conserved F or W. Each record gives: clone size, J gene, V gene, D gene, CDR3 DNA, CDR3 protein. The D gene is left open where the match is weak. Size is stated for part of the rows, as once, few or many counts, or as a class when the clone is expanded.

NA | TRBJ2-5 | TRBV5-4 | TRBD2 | TGTGCCAGCAGCATACTAGCGGGAGATGCGGAGACCCAGTACTTC | CASSILAGDAETQYF
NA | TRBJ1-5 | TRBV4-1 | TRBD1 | TGCGCCAGCAGCCAAGAGACAGGGGGCGGTCAGCCCCAGCATTTT | CASSQETGGGQPQHF
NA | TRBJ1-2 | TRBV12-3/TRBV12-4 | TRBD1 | TGTGCCAGCAGTTTCCGGGACAGAACGGGCTACACCTTC | CASSFRDRTGYTF
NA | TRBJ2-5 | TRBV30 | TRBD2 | TGTGCCTGGAGTGTTGGGGGACTAAGCAAAGAGACCCAGTACTTC | CAWSVGGLSKETQYF
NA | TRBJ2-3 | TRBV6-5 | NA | TGTGCCAGCAGAGGACAGATTTTAAGCACAGATACGCAGTATTTT | CASRGQILSTDTQYF
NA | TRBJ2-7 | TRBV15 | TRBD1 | TGTGCCACCAGCAGGTCCGGGACAGACCCCTACGAGCAGTACTTC | CATSRSGTDPYEQYF
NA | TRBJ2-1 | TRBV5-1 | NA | TGCGCCAGCAGCCCCCTAGGGGGAGGGCCTATAGGATTGGACTCCTACAATGAGCAGTTCTTC | CASSPLGGGPIGLDSYNEQFF
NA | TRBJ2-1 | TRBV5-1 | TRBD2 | TGCGCCAGCGAGGCAGGACTAGCGGGAGCTTATGAGCAGTTCTTC | CASEAGLAGAYEQFF
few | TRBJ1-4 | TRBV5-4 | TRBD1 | TGTGCCAGCAGCTTGGAGTCGACAGGGTACGATGAAAAACTGTTTTTT | CASSLESTGYDEKLFF
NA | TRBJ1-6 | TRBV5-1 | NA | TGCGCCAGCAGCTTGGGGCAGGATTCACCCCTCCACTTT | CASSLGQDSPLHF
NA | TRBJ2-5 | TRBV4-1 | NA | TGCGCCAGCAGCCAAGGACGCGTCGCGGGACGGGAGACCCAGTACTTC | CASSQGRVAGRETQYF
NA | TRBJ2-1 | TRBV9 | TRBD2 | TGTGCCAGCAGCAGTGAAACCGGGACTAGTACCTACAATGAGCAGTTCTTC | CASSSETGTSTYNEQFF
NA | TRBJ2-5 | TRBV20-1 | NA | TGCAGTGCTAGTGCCAAAACCGGGGAGACCCAGTACTTC | CSASAKTGETQYF
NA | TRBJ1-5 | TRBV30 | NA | TGTGCCTGGAGTCATTGGGACACTCGGCCCCAGCATTTT | CAWSHWDTRPQHF
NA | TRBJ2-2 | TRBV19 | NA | TGTGCCAGTAGTTCGTTTCACGGGATCAACACCGGGGAGCTGTTTTTT | CASSSFHGINTGELFF
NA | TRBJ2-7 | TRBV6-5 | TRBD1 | TGTGCCAGCACCCCTTACCAGGGGGCGAATTACGAGCAGTACTTC | CASTPYQGANYEQYF
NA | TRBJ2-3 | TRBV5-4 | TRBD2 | TGTGCCAGCAGCTTGCGGGCTAGCGGCCGCACAGATACGCAGTATTTT | CASSLRASGRTDTQYF
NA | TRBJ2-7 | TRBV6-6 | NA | TGTGCCAGCAGTTCCACCGCCGGGATTTCGTACGAGCAGTACTTC | CASSSTAGISYEQYF
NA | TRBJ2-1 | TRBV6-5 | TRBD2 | TGTGCCAGCAGTTGGGGGGGGTATAGACTAGGAAATGAGCAGTTCTTC | CASSWGGYRLGNEQFF
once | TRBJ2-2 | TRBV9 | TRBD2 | TGTGCCAGCAGCGTAGGGCTAGCGGTTTACACCGGGGAGCTGTTTTTT | CASSVGLAVYTGELFF
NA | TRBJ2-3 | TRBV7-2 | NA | TGTGCCAGCCGCTCTAGCACAGATACGCAGTATTTT | CASRSSTDTQYF
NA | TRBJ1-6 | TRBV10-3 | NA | TGTGCCATCAGTGAGTTGGGGGAGGATTCACCCCTCCACTTT | CAISELGEDSPLHF
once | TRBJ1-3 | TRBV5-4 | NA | TGTGCCAGCAGCTTGGACTTAACTGGAAACACCATATATTTT | CASSLDLTGNTIYF
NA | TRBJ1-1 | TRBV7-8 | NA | TGTGCCAGCAGCCCAACTTTGGGGCGGGCTTTCTTT | CASSPTLGRAFF
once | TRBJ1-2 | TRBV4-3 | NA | TGCGCCAGCAGCCAAGACTTGGCAGCGAGTTTTGGCTACACCTTC | CASSQDLAASFGYTF
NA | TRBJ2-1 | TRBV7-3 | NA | TGTGCCAGCAGCCATGGGACTTCAAGCAATGAGCAGTTCTTC | CASSHGTSSNEQFF
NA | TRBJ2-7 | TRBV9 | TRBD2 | TGTGCCAGCAGCCCATCAGGGGGACTAGCGGGAGACTACGAGCAGTACTTC | CASSPSGGLAGDYEQYF
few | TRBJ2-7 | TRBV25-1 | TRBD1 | TGTGCCACGGGACAGGGATCCTACGAGCAGTACTTC | CATGQGSYEQYF
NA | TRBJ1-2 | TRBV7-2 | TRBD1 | TGTGCCAGCAGCTTGGACAGGGGTTATGGCTACACCTTC | CASSLDRGYGYTF